These 25 T cell receptor beta chains share one sample of origin, sequenced in a study of cytomegalovirus exposure and HLA in healthy donors (dated by TCRdb to about 2017). The library was made by the immunoSEQ multiplex PCR assay. For the multiplex PCR, a mixture combining 60 forward primers for TCR Vbeta segments and 13 reverse primers for TCR Jbeta segments was used. TCRdb re-hosts the immuneACCESS table, in-frame sequences only. Its copies lack some clones; in the studies checked, an unresolved V gene accounts for under half of them, and the cause for the rest is not known. Present in this sample are about 260,000 clones, around 66% of which were seen just once. The top ten constitute over 2% of the sample. Sequenced: PBMCs. Receptors were obtained from a female donor in good health and CMV-seronegative.

This sequence joins TRBV7-6 and TRBJ1-1; D not resolved. CDR3 size: 14 residues. The V and J ends lost 0 bases and 5 bases respectively, with 10 bases between them. Germline values: CDR1 SGHVS, CDR2 FNYEAQ. The chain's CDR3 is CASSLAEATTEAFF. The CDR3, as DNA: TGTGCCAGCAGCTTAGCGGAGGCGACGACTGAAGCTTTCTTT. Full variable domain (outside the CDR3, taken from reference TRBV7-6 and TRBJ1-1): GAGVSQSPRYKVTKRGQDVALRCDPISGHVSLYWYRQALGQGPEFLTYFNYEAQQDKSGLPNDRFSAERPEGSISTLTIQRTEQRDSAMYRCASSLAEATTEAFFGQGTRLTVV.

The V gene is TRBV5-6, the J gene TRBJ2-5; 13 bases fit TRBD2. The CDR3 length is 16 residues. From germline, CDR1 is SGHDT and CDR2 YYEEEE. Germline trimming cut 4 bases from V and 3 bases from J; bases unmatched to any gene: 6. The CDR3 loop reads CASSKMGTSGKETQYF. The DNA of the CDR3 is TGTGCCAGCAGCAAGATGGGGACTAGCGGGAAAGAGACCCAGTACTTC.

This sequence joins TRBV5-5 and TRBJ2-7; TRBD1 matches 9 bases. Germline assignment: CDR1 SGHKS and CDR2 YYEKEE (reference sequence). The CDR3 is made up of 16 amino acids. J gave up 0 bases and V 3 bases, and 7 bases lay outside the gene matches. DNA of the CDR3: TGTGCCAGCAGCTCACCGGGACAGGGAGTCTCCTACGAGCAGTACTTC. It yields the protein CASSSPGQGVSYEQYF. The variable domain in full, completed from reference TRBV5-5 and TRBJ2-7, reads DAGVTQSPTHLIKTRGQQVTLRCSPISGHKSVSWYQQVLGQGPQFIFQYYEKEERGRGNFPDRFSARQFPNYSSELNVNALLLGDSALYLCASSSPGQGVSYEQYFGPGTRLTVT.

V gene TRBV5-8 combines with J gene TRBJ2-7; 10 bases are shared with TRBD2. The V and J ends lost 1 base and 0 bases, in that order; junction bases with no gene match: 7. This CDR3 region has 17 residues. Germline-derived CDR1 and CDR2 are SGHTS and YDEGEE. The CDR3 spells CASSLIPGLADSYEQYF. The CDR3 region has the DNA TGTGCCAGCAGCTTGATTCCTGGACTAGCGGACTCCTACGAGCAGTACTTC.

The chain carries TRBV7-2 and TRBJ2-7; D is possibly TRBD2 (5 bases). The ends were cut back, 4 bases at V and 4 bases at J, with 8 bases in the middle. This CDR3 has 12 amino acids. The germline V gene encodes CDR1 SGHTA and CDR2 FQGNSA. CDR3 nucleotide sequence: TGTGCCAGCAGCTCTGAGGGTTACGAGCAGTACTTC. It yields the protein CASSSEGYEQYF. Full variable domain (remainder filled in from reference TRBV7-2 and TRBJ2-7): GAGVSQSPSNKVTEKGKDVELRCDPISGHTALYWYRQSLGQGLEFLIYFQGNSAPDKSGLPSDRFSAERTGGSVSTLTIQRTQQEDSAVYLCASSSEGYEQYFGPGTRLTVT.

V is TRBV11-1 and J is TRBJ2-7; D is perhaps TRBD1 (5 bases). The CDR3 length is 14 residues. Trimming removed 4 bases from V and 1 base from J, with 11 bases in between. CDR1 is SGHAT, CDR2 FQDESV, per germline (reference sequence). The CDR3 bases are TGTGCCAGCAGCTCTATGACAGCGTCCTACGAGCAGTACTTC. Its translation: CASSSMTASYEQYF.

A few counts support this clone. V usage is TRBV11-3 and J usage is TRBJ2-5; 9 nucleotides align to TRBD2. J was trimmed by 5 bases and V by 5 bases; bases with no gene match: 9. This CDR3 is built from 15 residues. Germline assignment: CDR1 SGHNT and CDR2 YENEEA. The DNA for the CDR3 is TGTGCCAGCAGCAAGGGCCTAGCGGGATCCGAGACCCAGTACTTC. It specifies CASSKGLAGSETQYF.

Only a few counts were recorded for this clone. The chain joins TRBV27 to TRBJ1-5; D is perhaps TRBD1 (5 bases). There are 15 residues in the CDR3. Trimming removed 5 bases from V and 3 bases from J, with 14 bases in between. Germline V gives CDR1 MNHEY, CDR2 SMNVEV (reference sequence). The CDR3: CASSEATDSNQPQHF. For the CDR3, the DNA is TGTGCCAGCAGTGAAGCGACAGATTCCAATCAGCCCCAGCATTTT.

This clone was seen a handful of times. J is TRBJ2-1 and V is TRBV19, with TRBD2 matching over 14 bases. The length of the CDR3 is 16 residues. Germline CDR1 and CDR2: LNHDA and SQIVND (reference sequence). V shed 5 bases, J shed 4 bases, and the junction held 4 bases outside the gene matches. In DNA, the CDR3 is TGTGCCAGTAGTGGGCGACTAGCGGGAGGGTACAATGAGCAGTTCTTC. Translation: CASSGRLAGGYNEQFF.

The chain combines TRBV5-1 with TRBJ2-1; 11 positions agree with TRBD2. CDR3 length equals 16 residues. The trim removed 4 bases at V and 6 bases at J, leaving 9 bases unmatched. The germline CDR1 and CDR2 sequences are SGHRS and YFSETQ. The CDR3: CASSATGTSGSNEQFF. In nucleotides, the CDR3 is TGCGCCAGCAGCGCGACAGGGACTAGCGGCTCCAATGAGCAGTTCTTC.

V is TRBV6-5 and J is TRBJ2-3; the match to TRBD2 covers 12 bases. This CDR3 contains 16 residues. Germline CDR1 is MNHEY and CDR2 is SVGAGI. Germline trimming cut 2 bases from V and 4 bases from J; bases unmatched to any gene: 4. The CDR3 region is CASSYILAGGPDTQYF. Here the CDR3 DNA reads TGTGCCAGCAGTTACATCCTAGCGGGAGGGCCAGATACGCAGTATTTT.

This chain connects TRBV28 to TRBJ2-3; the D gene is possibly TRBD1 (5 bases). Trimming shortened V by 5 bases and J by 2 bases, and 20 bases separated the two germline ends. The germline V gene has CDR1 MDHEN and CDR2 SYDVKM. This CDR3 has 17 amino acids. Here the CDR3 reads CASSIHRWGGPTDTQYF. The CDR3 nucleotides read TGTGCCAGCAGTATCCACAGGTGGGGCGGACCCACAGATACGCAGTATTTT.

This clone was detected a few times. An end of the junction differs from the germline gene, which may be a read error. CDR3 in DNA: TGTTCCAGCAGCTTAGACTTTAAATCGGGGATAGAAGCTTTCTTT. Translating it yields CSSSLDFKSGIEAFF. The rearrangement links TRBV7-9 to TRBJ1-1, with unresolved D. Germline V CDR1 and CDR2: SEHNR, FQNEAQ (reference sequence). The CDR3 extends over 15 amino acids. Full variable domain (rest looked up from reference TRBV7-9 and TRBJ1-1): DTGVSQNPRHKITKRGQNVTFRCDPISEHNRLYWYRQTLGQGPEFLTYFQNEAQLEKSRLLSDRFSAERPKGSFSTLEIQRTEQGDSAMYLCSSSLDFKSGIEAFFGQGTRLTVV.

This clone was seen more than once but under ten times. The J gene is TRBJ2-3, the V gene TRBV2, with a weak D call TRBD1 (6 bases). The CDR3 spans 14 residues. V was cut by 8 bases and J by 0 bases, with 12 bases left in between. Germline CDR1 is SNHLY and CDR2 is FYNNEI. CDR3 sequence reads: CASYDRSSTDTQYF. CDR3 nucleotide sequence: TGTGCCAGCTACGACAGGTCTAGCACAGATACGCAGTATTTT.

The V and J genes are TRBV5-5 and TRBJ2-1; 9 nucleotides agree with TRBD1. The CDR3 has 17 amino acids. V shed 4 bases and J 0 bases; nucleotides not matched to a gene: 8. Germline V gene data show CDR1 as SGHKS and CDR2 as YYEKEE (reference sequence). DNA of the CDR3: TGTGCCAGCAGCCTAGGGACAGGGAGTAGCTCCTACAATGAGCAGTTCTTC. It yields the protein CASSLGTGSSSYNEQFF.

V usage is TRBV11-2 and J usage is TRBJ1-5; no firm D call. The CDR3 is 13 amino acids. Germline V CDR1 and CDR2: SGHAT, FQNNGV. Trimming shortened V by 2 bases and J by 4 bases, and 6 bases separated the two germline ends. CDR3 in DNA: TGTGCCAGCAGCTTAAATCGGAATCAGCCCCAGCATTTT. Amino acids: CASSLNRNQPQHF.

V usage is TRBV2 and J usage is TRBJ2-5; tentative D call: TRBD1 (5 bases). The CDR3 runs to 15 residues. Trimming stripped 3 bases from V and 1 base from J, with 12 bases between. CDR1 and CDR2 from the germline V gene are SNHLY and FYNNEI. This CDR3 reads CASSDIQAPQETQYF. The CDR3 nucleotides read TGTGCCAGCAGTGATATACAGGCCCCCCAAGAGACCCAGTACTTC.

This rearrangement joins TRBV5-1 to TRBJ1-5; 7 positions match TRBD1. This CDR3 has 14 amino acids. The ends lost 7 bases at V and 3 bases at J; junction bases unmatched: 7. The germline V gene has CDR1 SGHRS and CDR2 YFSETQ. CDR3 nucleotides: TGCGCCAGCCGCCGGGACAGCTTCAATCAGCCCCAGCATTTT. Residues: CASRRDSFNQPQHF.

The rearrangement links TRBV29-1 to TRBJ2-1; 7 bases are a match to TRBD2. CDR3 length: 13 residues. V was clipped by 7 bases and J by 6 bases; unmatched bases: 9. Germline CDR1 and CDR2: SQVTM and ANQGSEA. This chain's CDR3 is CSGGRGRINEQFF. The CDR3 DNA is TGCAGCGGGGGGAGGGGCCGGATCAATGAGCAGTTCTTC.

This clone was observed a handful of times. The gene calls are TRBV9 and TRBJ2-1, with TRBD2 identical over 8 bases. V gave up 4 bases and J gave up 4 bases; unmatched junction bases: 10. Germline V CDR1 and CDR2: SGDLS, YYNGEE. There are 16 residues in the CDR3. In nucleotides, the CDR3 is TGTGCCAGCAGCCTACAAGCGGGAGTTGGGTACAATGAGCAGTTCTTC. It translates to CASSLQAGVGYNEQFF.

V usage is TRBV5-6 and J usage is TRBJ2-1; D is unresolved. Germline lookup yields CDR1 SGHDT and CDR2 YYEEEE. The CDR3 consists of 15 residues. Trimming removed 0 bases at V and 6 bases at J, with 13 bases between. CDR3 coding DNA: TGTGCCAGCAGCTTGGATACAGTGGGCCTCAATGAGCAGTTCTTC. Its translation is CASSLDTVGLNEQFF.

This clone appeared a few times. CDR3 amino acids: CASSPRGGAANYGYTF. CDR3 bases: TGTGCCAGCAGCCCCCGGGGGGGGGCGGCTAACTATGGCTACACCTTC. J is TRBJ1-2 and V is TRBV7-3, with D possibly TRBD1 on 6 matching bases. The CDR3 extends over 16 amino acids. Deletions cut 5 bases from V and 0 bases from J, with 16 bases between. Per the germline V gene, CDR1 is SGHTA and CDR2 is FQGTGA.

This clone has just a few counts. The rearrangement links TRBV19 to TRBJ1-3; the D gene is possibly TRBD1 (5 bases). Per the germline V gene, CDR1 is LNHDA and CDR2 is SQIVND (reference sequence). There are 15 residues in the CDR3. V lost 3 bases and J 2 bases, leaving 11 bases between the germline ends. The CDR3 sequence: CASSITGTTGNTIYF. The CDR3, as DNA: TGTGCCAGTAGTATTACGGGGACTACTGGAAACACCATATATTTT.

Of note for this clone: One end of the junction fails to match germline, which may point to a read error. The V and J genes are TRBV7-9 and TRBJ2-6; 7 bases are shared with TRBD1. This CDR3 region has 18 residues. CDR1 SEHNR and CDR2 FQNEAQ come from the germline V gene (reference sequence). The CDR3 here is CSSSFSTGISSGANVLTF. DNA of the CDR3: TGTTCCAGCAGCTTTTCGACAGGGATCAGCTCTGGGGCCAACGTCCTGACTTTC.

This clone came up once. The V gene is TRBV14, the J gene TRBJ2-7; TRBD1 aligns across 8 bases. CDR3 length: 15 amino acids. In germline, CDR1 is SGHDN, CDR2 FVKESK. V was pared by 4 bases and J by 2 bases, with 7 bases of the junction left unmatched. In nucleotides, the CDR3 is TGTGCCAGCAGCCGACTGGGACAGGCAACCTACGAGCAGTACTTC. This translates into CASSRLGQATYEQYF.